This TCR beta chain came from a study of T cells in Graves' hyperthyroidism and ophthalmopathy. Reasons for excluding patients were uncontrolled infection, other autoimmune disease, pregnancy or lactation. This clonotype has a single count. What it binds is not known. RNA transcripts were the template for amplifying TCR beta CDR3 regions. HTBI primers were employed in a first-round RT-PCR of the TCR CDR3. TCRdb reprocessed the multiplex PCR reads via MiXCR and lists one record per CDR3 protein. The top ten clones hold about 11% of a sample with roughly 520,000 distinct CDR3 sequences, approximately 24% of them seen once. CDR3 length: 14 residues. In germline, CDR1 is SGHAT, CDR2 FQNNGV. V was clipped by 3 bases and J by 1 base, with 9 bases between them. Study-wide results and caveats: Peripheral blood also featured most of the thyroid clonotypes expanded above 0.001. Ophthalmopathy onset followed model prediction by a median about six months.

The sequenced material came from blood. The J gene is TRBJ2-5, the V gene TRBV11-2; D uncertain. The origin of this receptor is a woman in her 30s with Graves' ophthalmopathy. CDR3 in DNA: TGTGCCAGCAGCTTTACAAGAGGCCAAGAGACCCAGTACTTC. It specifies CASSFTRGQETQYF.